The rows below give T cell receptor beta chains drawn from one sample of a study of shared clonotypes between healthy human individuals. Libraries were prepared by immunoSEQ multiplex PCR; TCRdb keeps only in-frame clonotypes and omits some of them. The data show millions of clones, 93% seen once. The specimen sequenced was naive CD8+ T cells from PBMCs. These TCRs come from a man aged 18 to 30 in good health. Some clones in this sample may be carry-over from other donors' samples. The CDR3 runs from the conserved cysteine through the conserved F or W. Each record gives: CDR3 protein, CDR3 DNA, clone size, J gene, D gene, V gene. A D gene is named only where the DNA matches it firmly. The size of a clone is reported for some rows only, either as once, few or many, or as a class for expanded clones.

cdr3_aa: CAGSRGEASYEQYF
cdr3_nt: TGTGCCGGCTCCCGGGGGGAAGCGTCCTACGAGCAGTACTTC
clone_size: NA
j_call: TRBJ2-7
d_call: TRBD2
v_call: TRBV5-4

cdr3_aa: CASSSWGGAADYEQYF
cdr3_nt: TGTGCCAGCAGCTCCTGGGGAGGAGCGGCAGATTACGAGCAGTACTTC
clone_size: NA
j_call: TRBJ2-7
d_call: NA
v_call: TRBV7-8

cdr3_aa: CSVNRGQGYGYTF
cdr3_nt: TGCAGCGTTAACAGGGGGCAGGGCTATGGCTACACCTTC
clone_size: once
j_call: TRBJ1-2
d_call: TRBD1
v_call: TRBV29-1

cdr3_aa: CASSFGGYDTEAFF
cdr3_nt: TGTGCCAGCAGCTTTGGGGGCTATGACACTGAAGCTTTCTTT
clone_size: NA
j_call: TRBJ1-1
d_call: NA
v_call: TRBV5-8

cdr3_aa: CASSLDRGYGYTF
cdr3_nt: TGTGCCAGCAGTTTGGACAGGGGGTATGGCTACACCTTC
clone_size: NA
j_call: TRBJ1-2
d_call: TRBD1
v_call: TRBV28

cdr3_aa: CASSPSRGLVGNTIYF
cdr3_nt: TGTGCCAGCAGCCCTAGCCGGGGGCTAGTGGGAAACACCATATATTTT
clone_size: NA
j_call: TRBJ1-3
d_call: NA
v_call: TRBV7-8

cdr3_aa: CASSDGGWEGTQYF
cdr3_nt: TGTGCCAGCAGTGATGGAGGCTGGGAAGGGACCCAGTACTTC
clone_size: NA
j_call: TRBJ2-5
d_call: NA
v_call: TRBV2

cdr3_aa: CSVPRRSGGRGEREQFF
cdr3_nt: TGCAGCGTCCCCCGGCGGTCGGGCGGGAGAGGTGAGAGAGAGCAGTTCTTC
clone_size: NA
j_call: TRBJ2-1
d_call: TRBD2
v_call: TRBV29-1

cdr3_aa: CASSIKEGSNQPQHF
cdr3_nt: TGTGCCAGCAGTATCAAGGAAGGTAGCAATCAGCCCCAGCATTTT
clone_size: NA
j_call: TRBJ1-5
d_call: NA
v_call: TRBV28

cdr3_aa: CASSPGEDYEQYF
cdr3_nt: TGTGCCAGCAGCCCAGGTGAAGACTACGAGCAGTACTTC
clone_size: NA
j_call: TRBJ2-7
d_call: NA
v_call: TRBV9

cdr3_aa: CASSMAGLAGLEQFF
cdr3_nt: TGTGCCAGTAGTATGGCGGGACTAGCGGGACTTGAGCAGTTCTTC
clone_size: NA
j_call: TRBJ2-1
d_call: TRBD2
v_call: TRBV19

cdr3_aa: CASTLTLANTGELFF
cdr3_nt: TGTGCCAGCACCTTGACTCTCGCGAACACCGGGGAGCTGTTTTTT
clone_size: NA
j_call: TRBJ2-2
d_call: NA
v_call: TRBV6-5

cdr3_aa: CASSSSVDSYEQYF
cdr3_nt: TGCGCCAGCAGCTCCAGCGTCGATAGTTACGAGCAGTACTTC
clone_size: NA
j_call: TRBJ2-7
d_call: NA
v_call: TRBV4-1

cdr3_aa: CASRLAGRYEQYF
cdr3_nt: TGTGCCAGCAGACTAGCGGGACGGTACGAGCAGTACTTC
clone_size: NA
j_call: TRBJ2-7
d_call: TRBD2
v_call: TRBV7-8

cdr3_aa: CASSRDRGVYGYTF
cdr3_nt: TGTGCCAGCAGCCGGGACAGGGGCGTCTATGGCTACACCTTC
clone_size: NA
j_call: TRBJ1-2
d_call: TRBD1
v_call: TRBV28

cdr3_aa: CASSFLKFEQYF
cdr3_nt: TGTGCCAGCAGCTTCCTCAAGTTCGAGCAGTACTTC
clone_size: NA
j_call: TRBJ2-7
d_call: NA
v_call: TRBV11-1

cdr3_aa: CASSLSVGFGIGSEQYF
cdr3_nt: TGTGCCAGCAGCTTGTCAGTGGGGTTCGGTATAGGAAGCGAGCAGTACTTC
clone_size: NA
j_call: TRBJ2-7
d_call: NA
v_call: TRBV5-6

cdr3_aa: CASAHGPYEQYF
cdr3_nt: TGTGCCAGCGCTCACGGACCCTACGAGCAGTACTTC
clone_size: NA
j_call: TRBJ2-7
d_call: NA
v_call: TRBV6-6

cdr3_aa: CASSPAASGATYEQYF
cdr3_nt: TGTGCCAGCAGTCCTGCGGCTAGCGGGGCCACCTACGAGCAGTACTTC
clone_size: NA
j_call: TRBJ2-7
d_call: TRBD2
v_call: TRBV28

cdr3_aa: CASSLDRPNEQFF
cdr3_nt: TGTGCCAGCAGCTTGGACAGGCCCAATGAGCAGTTCTTC
clone_size: NA
j_call: TRBJ2-1
d_call: TRBD1
v_call: TRBV7-3